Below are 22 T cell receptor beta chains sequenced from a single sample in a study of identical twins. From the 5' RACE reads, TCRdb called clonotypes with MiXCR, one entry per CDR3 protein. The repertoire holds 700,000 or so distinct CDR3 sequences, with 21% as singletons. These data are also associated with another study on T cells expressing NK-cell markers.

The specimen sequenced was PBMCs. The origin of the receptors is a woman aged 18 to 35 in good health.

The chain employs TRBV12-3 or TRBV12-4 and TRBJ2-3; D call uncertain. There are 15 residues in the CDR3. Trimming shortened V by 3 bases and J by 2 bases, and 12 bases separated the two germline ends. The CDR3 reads CASSLSKEYTDTQYF. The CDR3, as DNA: TGTGCCAGCAGTTTGAGTAAGGAATACACAGATACGCAGTATTTT.

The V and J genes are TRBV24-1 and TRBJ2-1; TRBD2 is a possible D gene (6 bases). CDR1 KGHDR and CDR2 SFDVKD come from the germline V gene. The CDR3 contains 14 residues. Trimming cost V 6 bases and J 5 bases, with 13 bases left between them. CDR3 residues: CATSTKGTHNEQFF. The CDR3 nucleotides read TGTGCCACCAGTACCAAAGGGACTCACAATGAGCAGTTCTTC.

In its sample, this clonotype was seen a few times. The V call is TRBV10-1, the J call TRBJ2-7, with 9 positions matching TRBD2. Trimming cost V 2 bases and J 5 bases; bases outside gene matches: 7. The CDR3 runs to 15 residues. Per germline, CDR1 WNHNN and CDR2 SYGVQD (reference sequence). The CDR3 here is CASSERLAGSHEQYF. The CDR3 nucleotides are TGCGCCAGCAGTGAGAGGCTAGCGGGATCCCACGAGCAGTACTTC.

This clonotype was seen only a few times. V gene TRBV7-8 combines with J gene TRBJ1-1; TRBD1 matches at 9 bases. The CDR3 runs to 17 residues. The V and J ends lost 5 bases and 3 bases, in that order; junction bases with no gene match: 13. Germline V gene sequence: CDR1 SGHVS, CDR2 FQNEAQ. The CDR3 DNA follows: TGTGCCAGCAGCCTGCTTCGGGACAGGGCAGGGTACACTGAAGCTTTCTTT. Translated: CASSLLRDRAGYTEAFF.

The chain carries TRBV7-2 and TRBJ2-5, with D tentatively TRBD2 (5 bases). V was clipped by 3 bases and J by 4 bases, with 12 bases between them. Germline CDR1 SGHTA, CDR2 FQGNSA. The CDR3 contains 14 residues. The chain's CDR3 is CASSLAGLRETQYF. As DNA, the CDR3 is TGTGCCAGCAGCTTGGCGGGTTTGAGAGAGACCCAGTACTTC.

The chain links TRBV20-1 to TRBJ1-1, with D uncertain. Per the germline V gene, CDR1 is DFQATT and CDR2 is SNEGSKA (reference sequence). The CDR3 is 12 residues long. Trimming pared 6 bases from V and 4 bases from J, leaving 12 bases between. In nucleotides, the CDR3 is TGCAGTGCCCGCGCGGGATTCACTGAAGCTTTCTTT. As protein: CSARAGFTEAFF.

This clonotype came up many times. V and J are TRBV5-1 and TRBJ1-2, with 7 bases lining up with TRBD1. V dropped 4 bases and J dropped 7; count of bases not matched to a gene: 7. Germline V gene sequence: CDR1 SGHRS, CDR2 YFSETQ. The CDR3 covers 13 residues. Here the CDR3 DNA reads TGCGCCAGCAGCACACAGGGGATCGGTGGCTACACCTTC. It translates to CASSTQGIGGYTF.

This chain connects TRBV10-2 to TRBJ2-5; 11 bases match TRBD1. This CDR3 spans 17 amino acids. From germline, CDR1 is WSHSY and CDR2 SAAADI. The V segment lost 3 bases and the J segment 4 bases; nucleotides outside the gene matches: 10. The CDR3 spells CASSDSGTGGGLETQYF. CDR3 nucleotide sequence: TGCGCCAGCAGTGATTCCGGGACAGGGGGAGGGTTAGAGACCCAGTACTTC.

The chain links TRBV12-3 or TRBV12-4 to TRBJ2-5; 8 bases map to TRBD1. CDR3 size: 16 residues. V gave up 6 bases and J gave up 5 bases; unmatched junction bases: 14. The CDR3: CASSLLWAGGRETQYF. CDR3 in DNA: TGTGCCAGCAGCCTCCTTTGGGCAGGGGGCAGGGAGACCCAGTACTTC.

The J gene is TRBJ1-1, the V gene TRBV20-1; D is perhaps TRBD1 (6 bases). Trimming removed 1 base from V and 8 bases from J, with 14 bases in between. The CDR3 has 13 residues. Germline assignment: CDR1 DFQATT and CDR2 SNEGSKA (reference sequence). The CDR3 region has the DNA TGCAGTGCTAGAGGCGGGGGCCCCGTAGAAGCTTTCTTT. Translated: CSARGGGPVEAFF.

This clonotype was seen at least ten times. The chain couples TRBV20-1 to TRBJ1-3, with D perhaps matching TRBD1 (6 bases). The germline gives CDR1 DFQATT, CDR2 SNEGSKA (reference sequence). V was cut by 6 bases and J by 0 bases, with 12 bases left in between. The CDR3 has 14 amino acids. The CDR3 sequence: CSARQDHSGNTIYF. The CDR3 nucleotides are TGCAGTGCCAGACAGGACCACTCTGGAAACACCATATATTTT.

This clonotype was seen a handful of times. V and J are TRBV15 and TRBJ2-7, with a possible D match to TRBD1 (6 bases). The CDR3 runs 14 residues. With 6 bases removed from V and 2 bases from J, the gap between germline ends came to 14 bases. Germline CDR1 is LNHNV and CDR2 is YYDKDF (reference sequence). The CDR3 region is CATRWGPFTYEQYF. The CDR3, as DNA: TGTGCCACCAGGTGGGGGCCATTTACCTACGAGCAGTACTTC. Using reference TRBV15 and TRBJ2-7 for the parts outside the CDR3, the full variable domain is DAMVIQNPRYQVTQFGKPVTLSCSQTLNHNVMYWYQQKSSQAPKLLFHYYDKDFNNEADTPDNFQSRRPNTSFCFLDIRSPGLGDTAMYLCATRWGPFTYEQYFGPGTRLTVT.

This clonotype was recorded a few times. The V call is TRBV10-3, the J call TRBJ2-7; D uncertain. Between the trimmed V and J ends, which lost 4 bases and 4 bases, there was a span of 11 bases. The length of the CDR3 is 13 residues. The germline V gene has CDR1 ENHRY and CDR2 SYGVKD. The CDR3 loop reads CAISVKVGYEQYF. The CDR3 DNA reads TGTGCCATCAGTGTGAAGGTAGGGTACGAGCAGTACTTC.

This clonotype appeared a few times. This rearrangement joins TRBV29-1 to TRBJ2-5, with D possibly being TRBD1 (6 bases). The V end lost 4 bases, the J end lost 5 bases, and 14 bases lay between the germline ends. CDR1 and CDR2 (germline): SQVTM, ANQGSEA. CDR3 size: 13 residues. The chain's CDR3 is CSVGYRQEETQYF. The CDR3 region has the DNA TGCAGCGTTGGTTATCGACAGGAGGAGACCCAGTACTTC. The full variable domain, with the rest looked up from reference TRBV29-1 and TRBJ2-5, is SAVISQKPSRDICQRGTSLTIQCQVDSQVTMMFWYRQQPGQSLTLIATANQGSEATYESGFVIDKFPISRPNLTFSTLTVSNMSPEDSSIYLCSVGYRQEETQYFGPGTRLLVL.

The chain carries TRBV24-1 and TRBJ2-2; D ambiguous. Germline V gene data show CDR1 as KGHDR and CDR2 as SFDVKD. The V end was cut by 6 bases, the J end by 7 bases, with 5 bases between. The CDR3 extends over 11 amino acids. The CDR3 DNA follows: TGTGCCACCAGTTCGAACGGGGAGCTGTTTTTT. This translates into CATSSNGELFF.

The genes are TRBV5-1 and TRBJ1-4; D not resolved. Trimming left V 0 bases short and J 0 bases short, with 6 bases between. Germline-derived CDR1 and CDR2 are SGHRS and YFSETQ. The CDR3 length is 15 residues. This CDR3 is CASSLGVATNEKLFF. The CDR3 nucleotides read TGCGCCAGCAGCTTGGGGGTTGCAACTAATGAAAAACTGTTTTTT.

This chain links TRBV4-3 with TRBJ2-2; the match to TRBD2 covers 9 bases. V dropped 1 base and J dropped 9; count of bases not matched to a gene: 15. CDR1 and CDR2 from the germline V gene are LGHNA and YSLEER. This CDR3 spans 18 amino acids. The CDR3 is CASSQVAAGGTLGRELFF. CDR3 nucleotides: TGCGCCAGCAGCCAAGTGGCAGCGGGAGGTACTCTCGGCAGGGAGCTGTTTTTT.

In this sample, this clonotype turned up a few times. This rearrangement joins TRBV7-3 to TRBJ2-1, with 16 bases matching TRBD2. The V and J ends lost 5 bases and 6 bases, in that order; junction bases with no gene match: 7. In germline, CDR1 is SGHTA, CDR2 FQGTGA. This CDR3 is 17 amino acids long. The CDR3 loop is CASSPSGTSGGANEQFF. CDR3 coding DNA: TGTGCCAGCAGCCCAAGTGGGACTAGCGGGGGGGCCAATGAGCAGTTCTTC.

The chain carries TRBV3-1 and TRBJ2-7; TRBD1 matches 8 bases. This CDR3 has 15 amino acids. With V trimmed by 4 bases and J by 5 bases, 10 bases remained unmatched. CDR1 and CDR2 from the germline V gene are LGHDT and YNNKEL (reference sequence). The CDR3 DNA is TGTGCCAGCAGCCTTCAGGGGGCCGTACGACACGAGCAGTACTTC. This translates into CASSLQGAVRHEQYF.

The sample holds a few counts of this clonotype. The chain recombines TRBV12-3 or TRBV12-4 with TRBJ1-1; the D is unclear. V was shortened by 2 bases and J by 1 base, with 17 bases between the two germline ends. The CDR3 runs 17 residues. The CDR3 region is CASSLSITASTNTEAFF. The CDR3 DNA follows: TGTGCCAGCAGTTTAAGTATCACAGCATCTACGAACACTGAAGCTTTCTTT.

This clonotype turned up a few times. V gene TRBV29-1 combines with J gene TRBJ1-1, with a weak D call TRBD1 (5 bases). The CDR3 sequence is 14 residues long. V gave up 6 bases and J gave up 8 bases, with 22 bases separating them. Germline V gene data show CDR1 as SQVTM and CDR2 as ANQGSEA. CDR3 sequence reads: CSVTPGRALLEAFF. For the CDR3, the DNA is TGCAGCGTGACCCCGGGCAGGGCCCTGCTGGAAGCTTTCTTT.

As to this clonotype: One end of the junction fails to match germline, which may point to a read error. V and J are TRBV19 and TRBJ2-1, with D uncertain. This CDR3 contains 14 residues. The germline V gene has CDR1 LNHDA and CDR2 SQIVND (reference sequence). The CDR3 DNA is TGTGCCAGCAGTAATGGGTTTCCCTACAATGAGCAGTTCTTC. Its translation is CASSNGFPYNEQFF.